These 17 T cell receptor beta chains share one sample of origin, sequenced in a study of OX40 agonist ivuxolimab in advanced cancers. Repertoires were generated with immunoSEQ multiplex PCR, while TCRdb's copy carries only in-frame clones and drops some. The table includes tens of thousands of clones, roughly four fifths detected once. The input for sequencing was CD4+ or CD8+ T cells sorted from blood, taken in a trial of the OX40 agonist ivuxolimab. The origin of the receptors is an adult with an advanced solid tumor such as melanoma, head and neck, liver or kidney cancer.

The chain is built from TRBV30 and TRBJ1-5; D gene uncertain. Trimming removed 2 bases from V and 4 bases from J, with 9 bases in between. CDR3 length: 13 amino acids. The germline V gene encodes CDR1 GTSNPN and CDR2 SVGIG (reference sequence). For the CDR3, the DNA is TGTGCCTGGAGTTCAACCGAGAATCAGCCCCAGCATTTT. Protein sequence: CAWSSTENQPQHF.

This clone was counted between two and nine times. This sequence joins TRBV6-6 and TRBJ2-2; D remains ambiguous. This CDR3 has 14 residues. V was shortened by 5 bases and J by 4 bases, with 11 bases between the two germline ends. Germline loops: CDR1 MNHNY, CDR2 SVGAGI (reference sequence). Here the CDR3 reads CASSDPPGTGELFF. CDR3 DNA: TGTGCCAGCAGTGACCCACCGGGCACCGGGGAGCTGTTTTTT.

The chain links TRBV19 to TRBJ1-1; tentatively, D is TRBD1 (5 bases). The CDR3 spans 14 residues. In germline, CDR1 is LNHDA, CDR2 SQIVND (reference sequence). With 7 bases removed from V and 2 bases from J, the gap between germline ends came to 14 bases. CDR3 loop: CASTHTGDNTEAFF. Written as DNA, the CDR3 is TGTGCCAGTACCCATACAGGAGACAACACTGAAGCTTTCTTT.

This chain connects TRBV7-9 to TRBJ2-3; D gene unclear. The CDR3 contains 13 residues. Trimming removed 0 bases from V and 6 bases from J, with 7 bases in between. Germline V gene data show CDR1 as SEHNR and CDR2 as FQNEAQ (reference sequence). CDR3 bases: TGTGCCAGCAGCTTAGCGCTTGTTGATACGCAGTATTTT. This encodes CASSLALVDTQYF.

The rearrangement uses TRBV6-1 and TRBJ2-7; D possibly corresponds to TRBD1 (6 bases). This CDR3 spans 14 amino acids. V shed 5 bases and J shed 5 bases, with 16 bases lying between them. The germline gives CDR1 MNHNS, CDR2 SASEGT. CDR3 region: CASSKPGVPDEQYF. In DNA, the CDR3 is TGTGCCAGCAGTAAACCAGGGGTTCCGGACGAGCAGTACTTC.

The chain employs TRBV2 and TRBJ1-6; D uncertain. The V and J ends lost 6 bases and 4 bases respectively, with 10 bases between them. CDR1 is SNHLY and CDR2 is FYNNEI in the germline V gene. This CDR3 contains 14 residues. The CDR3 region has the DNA TGTGCCAGCAGAACAGATGGGTATAATTCACCCCTCCACTTT. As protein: CASRTDGYNSPLHF. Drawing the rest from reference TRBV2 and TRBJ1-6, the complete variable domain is EPEVTQTPSHQVTQMGQEVILRCVPISNHLYFYWYRQILGQKVEFLVSFYNNEISEKSEIFDDQFSVERPDGSNFTLKIRSTKLEDSAMYFCASRTDGYNSPLHFGNGTRLTVT.

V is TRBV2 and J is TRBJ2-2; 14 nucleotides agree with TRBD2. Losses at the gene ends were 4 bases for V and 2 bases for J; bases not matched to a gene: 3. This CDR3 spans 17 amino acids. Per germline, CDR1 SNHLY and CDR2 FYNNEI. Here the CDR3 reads CASSVTSGGANTGELFF. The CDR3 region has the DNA TGTGCCAGCAGTGTGACTAGCGGGGGGGCCAACACCGGGGAGCTGTTTTTT. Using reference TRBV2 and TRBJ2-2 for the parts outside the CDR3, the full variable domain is EPEVTQTPSHQVTQMGQEVILRCVPISNHLYFYWYRQILGQKVEFLVSFYNNEISEKSEIFDDQFSVERPDGSNFTLKIRSTKLEDSAMYFCASSVTSGGANTGELFFGEGSRLTVL.

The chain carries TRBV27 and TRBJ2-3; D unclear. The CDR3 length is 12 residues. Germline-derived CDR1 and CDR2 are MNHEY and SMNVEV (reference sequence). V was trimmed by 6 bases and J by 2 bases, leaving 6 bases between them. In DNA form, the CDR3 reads TGTGCCAGCAGGCAAGTCACAGATACGCAGTATTTT. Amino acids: CASRQVTDTQYF.

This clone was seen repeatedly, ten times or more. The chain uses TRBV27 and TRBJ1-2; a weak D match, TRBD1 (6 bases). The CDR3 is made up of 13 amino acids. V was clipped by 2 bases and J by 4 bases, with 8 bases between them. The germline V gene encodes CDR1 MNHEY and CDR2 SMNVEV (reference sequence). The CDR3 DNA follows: TGTGCCAGCAGTTTAAGGGGGTTCTATGGCTACACCTTC. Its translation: CASSLRGFYGYTF.

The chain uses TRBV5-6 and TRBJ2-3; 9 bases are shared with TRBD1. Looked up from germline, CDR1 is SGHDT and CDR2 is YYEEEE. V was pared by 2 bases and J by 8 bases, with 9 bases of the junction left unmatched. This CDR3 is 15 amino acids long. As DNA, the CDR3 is TGTGCCAGCAGCTTACGCGGACAGGGGAGTGGTACGCAGTATTTT. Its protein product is CASSLRGQGSGTQYF.

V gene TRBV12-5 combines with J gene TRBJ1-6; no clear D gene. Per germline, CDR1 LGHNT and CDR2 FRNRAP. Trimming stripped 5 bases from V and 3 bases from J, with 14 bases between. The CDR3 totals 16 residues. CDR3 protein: CASGHVQGFYNSPLHF. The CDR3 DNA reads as TGTGCTAGTGGTCACGTCCAAGGGTTCTATAATTCACCCCTCCACTTT.

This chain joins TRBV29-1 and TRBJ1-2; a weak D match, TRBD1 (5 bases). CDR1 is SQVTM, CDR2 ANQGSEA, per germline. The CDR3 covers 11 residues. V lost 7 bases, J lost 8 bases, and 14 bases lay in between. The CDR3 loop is CSAPGLSGYTF. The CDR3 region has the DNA TGCAGCGCACCAGGGTTGAGCGGCTACACCTTC. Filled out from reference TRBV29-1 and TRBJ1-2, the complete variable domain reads SAVISQKPSRDICQRGTSLTIQCQVDSQVTMMFWYRQQPGQSLTLIATANQGSEATYESGFVIDKFPISRPNLTFSTLTVSNMSPEDSSIYLCSAPGLSGYTFGSGTRLTVV.

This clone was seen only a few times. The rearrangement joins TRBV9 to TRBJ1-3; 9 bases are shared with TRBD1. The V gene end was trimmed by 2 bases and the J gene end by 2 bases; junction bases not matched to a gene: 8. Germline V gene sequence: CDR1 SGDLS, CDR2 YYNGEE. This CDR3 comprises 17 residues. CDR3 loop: CASSVDPGTGTGNTIYF. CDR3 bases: TGTGCCAGCAGCGTGGACCCCGGGACAGGGACTGGAAACACCATATATTTT.

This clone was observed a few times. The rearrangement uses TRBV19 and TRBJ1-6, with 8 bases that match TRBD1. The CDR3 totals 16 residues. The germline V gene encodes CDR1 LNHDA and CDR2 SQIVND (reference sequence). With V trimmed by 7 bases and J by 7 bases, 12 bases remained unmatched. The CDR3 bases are TGTGCCAGTACCCCCCCGTGGGGACAGGAAAATTCACCCCTCCACTTT. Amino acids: CASTPPWGQENSPLHF.

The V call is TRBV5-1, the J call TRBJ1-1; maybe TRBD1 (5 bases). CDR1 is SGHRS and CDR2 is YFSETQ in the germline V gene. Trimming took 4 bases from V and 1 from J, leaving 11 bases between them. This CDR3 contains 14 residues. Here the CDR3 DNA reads TGCGCCAGCAGCATACAGGTGGAGAACACTGAAGCTTTCTTT. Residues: CASSIQVENTEAFF.

The CDR3: CASSLAWGGEEAFF. The CDR3, as DNA: TGTGCCAGCAGCTTGGCCTGGGGCGGAGAAGAAGCTTTCTTT. V and J are TRBV5-4 and TRBJ1-1; the D gene is possibly TRBD1 (5 bases). The CDR3 runs 14 residues. Germline CDR1 is SGHNT and CDR2 is YYREEE (reference sequence). V was pared by 0 bases and J by 8 bases, with 14 bases between.

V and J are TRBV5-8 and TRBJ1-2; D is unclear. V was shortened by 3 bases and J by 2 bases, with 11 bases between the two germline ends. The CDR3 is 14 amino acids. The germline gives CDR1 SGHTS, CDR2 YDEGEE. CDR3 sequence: CASSWALTNYGYTF. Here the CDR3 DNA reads TGTGCCAGCAGCTGGGCCCTTACGAACTATGGCTACACCTTC.